The clone carrying this T cell receptor (beta chain) was detected ten times or more. Its target is unknown. This CDR3 comprises 14 residues. V lost 4 bases and J 0 bases, leaving 12 bases between the germline ends. CDR1 is SQVTM, CDR2 ANQGSEA, per germline. This record comes from a study of identical twins. Study-wide results and limits: Less excess twin sharing appeared in beta out-of-frame sequences.

TCRdb ran MiXCR on the 5' RACE reads and lists one entry per CDR3 protein. The table includes 250,000 or so distinct CDR3 sequences, around 7.6% detected once. These data are also associated with another study on yellow fever vaccine responses in identical twins.

The TCR was taken from a woman aged 18-35 years in good health. Sequencing was performed on CD8+ T cells sorted from blood. The genes are TRBV29-1 and TRBJ1-1; D is possibly TRBD1 (5 bases). The CDR3 here is CSVARDGVNTEAFF. In DNA, the CDR3 is TGCAGCGTTGCCCGGGACGGTGTGAACACTGAAGCTTTCTTT.